The following is a TCR beta chain sequence with its context. Its cognate antigen is unknown. Some clones are missing from TCRdb's copy, which holds only in-frame ones; the method was immunoSEQ multiplex PCR. The table lists tens of thousands of clones, 96% of them singletons. These data come from a study of cytomegalovirus exposure and HLA in healthy donors. Germline values: CDR1 MNHEY, CDR2 SMNVEV (reference sequence). The CDR3 is 13 residues long. The V gene lost 3 bases and the J gene lost 2 bases, with 8 bases spanning the gap. Points from the study as a whole: Later, an analysis found that TCR clusters from the first cohort tended to co-occur in the roughly 110 validation repertoires. In vitro checks showed that a few CMV-associated chains really do target CMV antigens.

The donors belonged to the approximately 120-subject validation cohort, separate from the roughly 670-subject first cohort. The source of this sequence is a man aged 18-30 years in good health and CMV-seronegative. Sequencing used PBMCs. This rearrangement joins TRBV27 to TRBJ2-7; D not certain. In nucleotides, the CDR3 is TGTGCCAGCAGTTTGCGGCTGGCCTACGAGCAGTACTTC. It encodes CASSLRLAYEQYF.